The clone carrying this TCR beta chain came up many times. Its target is unknown. The authors made TCR beta libraries by quantitative 5'-RACE with molecular barcodes. TCRdb reanalysed the 5' RACE reads using MiXCR and keeps one entry per CDR3 protein. This table has 120,000 or so distinct CDR3 sequences, about 13% appearing once. The data originate from a study of CD8 T cells in ankylosing spondylitis. Overall study findings and caveats: Seemingly distinctive of ankylosing spondylitis blood was a TCR beta motif formed by eight highly homologous variants. The study looked at matched synovial fluid samples from ankylosing spondylitis patients. Disease-linked clones were reported to be significantly enriched there.

This receptor was obtained from a female donor with ankylosing spondylitis or in good health (not recorded which). Sequenced material: blood, either unsorted or a sorted T cell fraction (not recorded which).

DNA of the CDR3: TGTGCCAGCATGCCCGGGGGCGCTCGGCGCACGGCTGAGCAGTTCTTC. This sequence encodes CASMPGGARRTAEQFF. J is TRBJ2-1 and V is TRBV12-3 or TRBV12-4; tentatively, D is TRBD1 or TRBD2 (6 bases each). V shed 7 bases and J shed 9 bases, with 25 bases lying between them. The CDR3 spans 16 residues.